This T cell receptor beta chain was sequenced for a study of blood T cell repertoires in COVID-19. Study-level background: Specimens from acute and convalescent COVID-19 originated in the United States, Italy and Spain. Sources were T cells, B-cell-depleted T cells, or PBMCs; the material itself was cDNA or gDNA.

Trimming stripped 1 base from V and 7 bases from J, with 11 bases between. The CDR3 extends over 15 amino acids. Looked up from germline, CDR1 is SEHNR and CDR2 is FQNEAQ (reference sequence). A few counts support this clone. TCRdb's table, derived via immunoSEQ multiplex PCR, lists solely in-frame clones and lacks some. The sample consists of roughly 170,000 clones, 60% to 85% of them appearing once. Seattle's cohort entered during active infection and was followed longitudinally. The receptor was isolated from a woman between 55 and 75 years old with COVID-19, enrolled during active disease. Sequences were obtained from peripheral blood. This chain joins TRBV7-9 and TRBJ2-6; a weak D match, TRBD2 (5 bases). Here the CDR3 DNA reads TGTGCCAGCAGCTTAGACGTCGGGGTAGCCAACGTCCTGACTTTC. Its protein product is CASSLDVGVANVLTF.